A selection of T cell receptor beta chains follows, all from one sample in a study of blood T cell repertoires in COVID-19. Assay used: immunoSEQ multiplex PCR; TCRdb lists only in-frame clones, some missing. The sample records a few hundred thousand clones, approximately 80% being singletons. Source material: peripheral blood. The source of these receptors is a human donor in a cohort sampled during active COVID-19. Each CDR3 is given with its conserved first and last residue. A D gene is named only where the DNA matches it firmly.

>.|TRBV7-2|15
CASSLGGGARDTQYF
>.|TRBV21-1|16
CASSNLGPSHSYEQYF
>TRBD1|TRBV6-5|13
CASMMQGGYGYTF
>.|TRBV28|12
CASRDSIQPQHF
>.|TRBV30|16
CAWSVGLRGSNQPQHF
>.|TRBV7-2|13
CASSRGHGEPQHF
>TRBD1|TRBV7-9|13
CASSAQEDRIAIF
>.|TRBV7-2|16
CASSLGQAQSGNTIYF
>.|TRBV18|16
CASLPQAGRIGNTIYF
>TRBD2|TRBV9|17
CASSVALTSAIFNEQFF
>TRBD1|TRBV5-6|14
CASSSGTGGSEQYF
>.|TRBV5-1|15
CASSSGGTEGETQYF
>.|TRBV18|16
CASSPREGITGNTIYF
>.|TRBV3-1/TRBV3-2|13
CASSLSSSNEQFF
>.|TRBV27|14
CASSSLGYWEGYTF
>TRBD2|TRBV19|18
CASSTGLAGSPYNNEQFF
>.|TRBV7-8|12
CASSAVAGRQFF
>.|TRBV5-4|13
CASSLAAGNEQYF
>.|TRBV6-5|16
CASSYSYSYSNQPQHF
>TRBD2|TRBV7-2|14
CASSGLALKEAQYF
>.|TRBV6-5|14
CASSRSTGLYEQFF
>.|TRBV19|14
CASSIGRVNTEAFF
>TRBD1|TRBV11-3|15
CASSLPGQAGDTQYF
>.|TRBV2|15
CASSQLFGASGGYTF
>.|TRBV7-6|16
CASSLVAGLGNTEAFF
>TRBD2|TRBV5-1|16
CASSSLLAQDYNEQFF
>.|TRBV5-1|13
CASSSGHDFGQYF
>TRBD2|TRBV10-3|15
CATQTIAGTYNEQFF
>TRBD1|TRBV10-3|15
CASRGGQGGNQPQHF
>TRBD2|TRBV7-9|16
CASSFRLAASTDTQYF
>.|TRBV19|14
CASRGLFLGNTIYF
>.|TRBV2|15
CASSAGQGGRQPQHF
>.|TRBV4-2|13
CASSPTNTGELFF
>TRBD2|TRBV24-1|15
CATSGTAGGPDTQYF
>TRBD2|TRBV29-1|15
CSVEDRTSGRSEQFF
>.|TRBV7-8|15
CASSSGPLSIYGYTF
>.|TRBV18|15
CASSPTFEVTYEQYF
>.|TRBV7-2|16
CASSFPSTGFGEKLFF
>.|TRBV7-9|12
CASSLSSYEQYF
>TRBD1|TRBV7-9|15
CASSSRTGGDYGYTF
>TRBD1|TRBV18|14
CASSPRQGYNEQFF
>TRBD2|TRBV5-4|16
CASSSPLTSGYNEQFF
>.|TRBV19|13
CASSPGVTDTQYF
>.|TRBV6-1|19
CASSEGDSSRRISNQPQHF
>.|TRBV5-1|15
CASSLIGTANYGYTF
>TRBD1|TRBV6-1|15
CASSESWTGVDKLFF
>.|TRBV2|15
CASAYRWDTNYGYTF
>.|TRBV15|12
CATSRAEYGYTF
>TRBD2|TRBV3-1/TRBV3-2|16
CASSQGAGRLTYEQYF
>.|TRBV6-5|15
CASRVTANPYNEQFF
>TRBD2|TRBV6-4|14
CASSGRLAGDTQYF
>TRBD1|TRBV5-1|15
CASSLEGGRTDTQYF